This TCR beta chain stems from a study of CD4+ T cells in melanoma. The CDR3 contains 13 residues. Trimming removed 6 bases at V and 5 bases at J, with 14 bases between. The germline gives CDR1 GTSNPN, CDR2 SVGIG (reference sequence). Only in-frame clones appear in the TCRdb table, and some are missing; sequencing was by immunoSEQ multiplex PCR. The data contain roughly 16,000 clones, less than 85% of them singletons. This chain links TRBV30 with TRBJ2-1, with a weak D call TRBD2 (6 bases). Sequenced material: cells from a culture (not recorded whether cultured in vitro). The source is a human donor with melanoma. In DNA form, the CDR3 reads TGTGCCTGCGGACCGGCGGGAAACAATGAGCAGTTCTTC. Encoded protein: CACGPAGNNEQFF.